Given below is one T cell receptor (beta chain) in context. This record belongs to a study of CD8 T cells in Susac syndrome. Reverse transcription used about 0.5 to 1 ug RNA and random hexamers. By means of immunoSEQ multiplex PCR, TCR beta CDR3 spanning 54 Vbeta and 13 Jbeta underwent amplification. TCRdb reprocessed the immunoSEQ multiplex PCR reads via MiXCR and lists one record per CDR3 protein. The sample consists of over 150,000 distinct CDR3 sequences, 90% to 96% of them appearing once. This sequence originates from a human donor with Susac syndrome. The sample was CD4+ T cells from PBMCs.

In DNA, the CDR3 is TGCGCCAGCAGCTTGGGATTTAAGAGCGGGGAGACCCAGTACTTC. Amino acid sequence: CASSLGFKSGETQYF. This chain connects TRBV5-1 to TRBJ2-5; the D gene is possibly TRBD2 (6 bases). The V gene's germline CDR1 is SGHRS and CDR2 YFSETQ. V dropped 0 bases and J dropped 5 bases, with 14 bases sitting between them. This CDR3 is 15 amino acids long.